This TCR beta chain was obtained from a study of T-cell memory formation after mild COVID-19. This clonotype was observed many times. TCRdb redid the calling of the 5' RACE reads with MiXCR, one entry per CDR3 protein. The sample lists around 30,000 distinct CDR3 sequences, around 12% occurring once. Germline V CDR1 and CDR2: SGHTA, FQGTGA. V gave up 5 bases and J gave up 7 bases; unmatched junction bases: 9. There are 15 residues in the CDR3. The chain employs TRBV7-3 and TRBJ2-3; 10 bases map to TRBD2. The sequence came from an adult woman who had mild COVID-19 (a few samples of this study predate the infection). Cell type and time point are not known. Sequencing was done on a sample of PBMCs or a T cell subset sorted from them (not recorded which). The CDR3 coding sequence is TGTGCCAGCAGCCCCCTAGCGGGGGACATTCATACGCAGTATTTT. Its translation is CASSPLAGDIHTQYF. The full variable domain, its missing parts supplied by reference TRBV7-3 and TRBJ2-3, is GAGVSQTPSNKVTEKGKYVELRCDPISGHTALYWYRQSLGQGPEFLIYFQGTGAADDSGLPNDRFFAVRPEGSVSTLKIQRTERGDSAVYLCASSPLAGDIHTQYFGPGTRLTVL.